A selection of T cell receptor beta chains follows, all from one sample in a study of T cells in Graves' hyperthyroidism and ophthalmopathy. Each CDR3 protein is one row after TCRdb ran MiXCR on the multiplex PCR reads. Of around 620,000 distinct CDR3 sequences detected, 13% to 15% appear once; the ten largest clones hold roughly 6.9%. Material: blood. The receptors were sampled from a woman between 18 and 29 years old with Graves' ophthalmopathy. CDR3s include the opening cysteine and the closing phenylalanine or tryptophan. The D gene is left open where the match is weak. A row's size may be missing; if present it is once, few, many or a size class.

TRBV24-1	many	TRBJ2-5	NA	CATSDGGTDEYF	TGTGCCACCAGTGACGGAGGGACAGACGAGTACTTC
TRBV15	NA	TRBJ2-2	TRBD1	CATSRTKGAGNTGELFF	TGTGCCACCAGCAGAACCAAGGGGGCTGGGAACACCGGGGAGCTGTTTTTT
TRBV6-6	many	TRBJ1-2	NA	CASSYSIENYGYTF	TGTGCCAGCAGTTACTCGATCGAGAACTATGGCTACACCTTC
TRBV9	NA	TRBJ2-1	TRBD2	CASSVALAGGPHEQFF	TGTGCCAGCAGCGTAGCCCTAGCGGGAGGGCCACATGAGCAGTTCTTC
TRBV20-1	NA	TRBJ1-3	NA	CSARGGRPSGNTIYF	TGCAGTGCTAGAGGGGGACGTCCCTCTGGAAACACCATATATTTT
TRBV10-3	few	TRBJ1-6	NA	CAISEESNSPLHF	TGTGCCATCAGTGAAGAGAGCAATTCACCCCTCCACTTT
TRBV2	many	TRBJ1-1	NA	CASSDPRGTTRKNTEAFF	TGTGCCAGCAGTGACCCCAGGGGCACTACGAGAAAGAACACTGAAGCTTTCTTT
TRBV7-9	NA	TRBJ1-1	NA	CASSPLGGRTEAFF	TGTGCCAGCAGCCCACTGGGGGGGAGGACTGAAGCTTTCTTT
TRBV5-1	many	TRBJ1-1	NA	CASSLAVGNEAFF	TGCGCCAGCAGCTTGGCCGTCGGTAATGAAGCTTTCTTT
TRBV7-2	NA	TRBJ2-5	TRBD1	CASSRQGGRETQYF	TGTGCCAGCAGCCGACAGGGGGGGAGGGAGACCCAGTACTTC
TRBV6-1	NA	TRBJ2-7	NA	CASSSFGDEQYF	TGTGCCAGCAGCTCCTTTGGGGACGAGCAGTACTTC
TRBV3-1	NA	TRBJ2-3	NA	CASSILPDTQYF	TGTGCCAGCAGCATTCTACCAGATACGCAGTATTTT
TRBV27	many	TRBJ2-1	TRBD2	CASSPGTSGRNEQFF	TGTGCCAGCAGCCCCGGGACTAGCGGGAGGAATGAGCAGTTCTTC
TRBV20-1	NA	TRBJ1-5	NA	CSAPPRAPNQPQHF	TGCAGTGCCCCCCCCAGGGCACCTAATCAGCCCCAGCATTTT
TRBV6-2/TRBV6-3	NA	TRBJ1-4	NA	CASSYDSFNEKLVF	TGTGCCAGCAGTTACGACAGCTTTAATGAAAAACTGGTTTTT
TRBV29-1	many	TRBJ2-7	NA	CSVSAAGSFYEQYF	TGCAGCGTTAGCGCGGCAGGGTCGTTCTACGAGCAGTACTTC
TRBV20-1	many	TRBJ2-5	TRBD1	CSARGTGVGTQYF	TGCAGTGCTAGAGGGACAGGGGTAGGGACCCAGTACTTC
TRBV9	NA	TRBJ2-1	TRBD2	CASSASLYWTSGFSSYNEQFF	TGTGCCAGCAGCGCTTCCCTTTATTGGACTAGCGGGTTTAGCTCCTACAATGAGCAGTTCTTC
TRBV7-7	many	TRBJ2-1	NA	CASSLGPRSVYNEQFF	TGTGCTAGCAGCTTGGGCCCCCGGAGCGTCTACAATGAGCAGTTCTTC
TRBV27	NA	TRBJ1-2	TRBD1	CASSLEGAAYGYTF	TGTGCCAGCAGTTTAGAGGGGGCGGCCTATGGCTACACCTTC
TRBV6-5	NA	TRBJ1-1	TRBD1	CASSYSGRTGGTHLLNTEAFF	TGTGCCAGCAGTTACTCTGGCAGGACAGGGGGGACGCACCTACTGAACACTGAAGCTTTCTTT
TRBV7-9	many	TRBJ2-6	TRBD1	CASSLVRTGASGANVLTF	TGTGCCAGCAGCTTAGTGAGGACAGGCGCATCTGGGGCCAACGTCCTGACTTTC
TRBV6-1	many	TRBJ1-4	NA	CASTGGTNEKLFF	TGTGCCAGCACGGGGGGAACTAATGAAAAACTGTTTTTT
TRBV20-1	NA	TRBJ2-5	TRBD1	CSARGRQGRYF	TGCAGTGCTCGGGGTCGACAGGGTCGGTACTTC
TRBV14	NA	TRBJ1-2	NA	CASSPNTAILTIYGYTF	TGTGCCAGCAGCCCCAACACAGCCATTCTAACTATCTATGGCTACACCTTC
TRBV7-3	NA	TRBJ2-1	NA	CASSLLQRNNEQFF	TGTGCCAGCAGCTTATTACAGAGAAACAATGAGCAGTTCTTC
TRBV6-2/TRBV6-3	NA	TRBJ2-3	NA	CASSYSTRQISPRGDTQYF	TGTGCCAGCAGTTACTCGACACGGCAAATCAGTCCGAGAGGAGATACGCAGTATTTT
TRBV7-9	few	TRBJ2-3	TRBD1	CASSPPGTGTTDTQYF	TGTGCCAGCAGCCCACCCGGGACAGGGACGACAGATACGCAGTATTTT